This T cell receptor (beta chain) originates from a study of Ad26.COV2.S vaccination and SARS-CoV-2 variants. Study conclusions and caveats: The TCR breadth and depth analyses may have produced an underestimate of total T cell responses.

The germline gives CDR1 SGHNT, CDR2 YYREEE (reference sequence). This CDR3 comprises 19 residues. Trimming at V came to 4 bases and at J to 2 bases, leaving 19 bases not matched to a gene. With regard to this clone: Its target is unknown.

Treatment given: about 20 received Ad26.COV2.S at low or high dose, single or two shots; roughly five received placebo; per-sample allocation not given. Vaccine and placebo recipients were sampled on day 63 after the first injection. Profiled with immunoSEQ multiplex PCR; TCRdb holds only in-frame clones, not every one. Here the sample spans about 280,000 clones, about 90% being singletons. The V gene is TRBV5-4, the J gene TRBJ2-7, with TRBD1 identical over 9 bases. The clonotype was recovered from a person aged 18-60 years who received the Ad26.COV2.S COVID-19 vaccine or a placebo. The sample was peripheral blood, taken in a trial of Ad26.COV2.S vaccine versus placebo. As DNA, the CDR3 is TGTGCCAGCAGCGCCCCGAGGACAGGGGAGTCTAAAGCACCCTACGAGCAGTACTTC. Translation gives CASSAPRTGESKAPYEQYF.